This T cell receptor (beta chain) is from a study of cytomegalovirus exposure and HLA in healthy donors. Study-wide background: The 100 million to 120 million unique TCR beta sequences, from about 179 million T cells, were found by an earlier analysis.

PCR involved 60 Vbeta and 13 Jbeta primers. Assay used: immunoSEQ multiplex PCR; TCRdb lists only in-frame clones, some missing. The table lists approximately 180,000 clones, around 70% of them singletons. With V trimmed by 5 bases and J by 8 bases, 6 bases remained unmatched. The CDR3 spans 14 residues. The germline V gene encodes CDR1 SEHNR and CDR2 FQNEAQ (reference sequence). This clonotype was sampled from a male donor in good health and CMV-seronegative. Sequences were obtained from PBMCs. This chain links TRBV7-9 with TRBJ1-4; TRBD1 agrees at 9 bases. The CDR3 region is CASSPDRGGEKLFF. Here the CDR3 DNA reads TGTGCCAGCAGCCCGGACAGGGGAGGGGAAAAACTGTTTTTT.